The 20 T cell receptor beta chains reported below all come from one sample, sequenced in a study of monozygotic twins with inflammatory bowel disease (dated by TCRdb to 2018 to 2020). Preparation of the library involved 5' RACE. Sequencer: Illumina HiSeq 2500. Once TCRdb had reprocessed the reads, it stored one entry per CDR3 protein sequence and supplied no DNA. This sample's table has entries for some 440,000 distinct CDR3 sequences. The top ten constitute 2.4% of the sample. Sample: blood. Receptor source: a human donor with ulcerative colitis or Crohn's disease, or a healthy co-twin of an affected twin (not recorded which).

The rearrangement uses TRBV6-2 or TRBV6-3 and TRBJ1-2; TCRdb returns TRBD1, unconfirmable since there is no DNA. The CDR3 has 12 residues. Looked up from germline, CDR1 is MNHEY and CDR2 is SVGEGT. CDR3 sequence reads: CASSPERRGYTF.

The chain employs TRBV6-5 and TRBJ2-5; TCRdb proposes TRBD1, but this gene call is untestable without DNA. Germline V gene lookup returns CDR1 MNHEY and CDR2 SVGAGI. The CDR3 contains 14 residues. The CDR3 is CASSYSAGMETQYF.

The chain employs TRBV7-9 and TRBJ2-1. This CDR3 spans 12 amino acids. Per germline, CDR1 SEHNR and CDR2 FQNEAQ (reference sequence). CDR3 region: CASSLSPIVQFF.

CDR3 in amino acids: CASSPAPGTAMNTEAFF. The chain joins TRBV5-1 to TRBJ1-1; TCRdb lists TRBD1, though no DNA is available to test this call. The CDR3 has 17 amino acids. Per the germline V gene, CDR1 is SGHRS and CDR2 is YFSETQ.

The rearrangement uses TRBV5-5 and TRBJ2-3; TCRdb's D gene call, TRBD1, goes unchecked for lack of DNA. The length of the CDR3 is 13 residues. CDR1 is SGHKS, CDR2 YYEKEE, per germline (reference sequence). The CDR3 sequence is CASTDRATDTQYF.

The V and J genes are TRBV7-6 and TRBJ2-2; TCRdb calls TRBD2, which cannot be checked without DNA. This CDR3 is 17 amino acids long. Per germline, CDR1 SGHVS and CDR2 FNYEAQ. The CDR3 loop is CASSSGLAARGIGELFF.

The chain employs TRBV12-3 or TRBV12-4 and TRBJ2-1; TCRdb selects TRBD2, and the lack of DNA leaves this call unchecked. The CDR3 has 19 residues. Here the CDR3 reads CASSPVPGLAGGPYNEQFF.

The J gene is TRBJ2-1, the V gene TRBV5-1; TCRdb reports TRBD1, a call that lacks DNA to check it against. Germline-derived CDR1 and CDR2 are SGHRS and YFSETQ. The CDR3 spans 17 residues. The CDR3 loop reads CASSWDWTGGDYNEQFF. The full variable domain, rest sourced from reference TRBV5-1 and TRBJ2-1, is KAGVTQTPRYLIKTRGQQVTLSCSPISGHRSVSWYQQTPGQGLQFLFEYFSETQRNKGNFPGRFSGRQFSNSRSEMNVSTLELGDSALYLCASSWDWTGGDYNEQFFGPGTRLTVL.

The V gene is TRBV7-2, the J gene TRBJ1-2. CDR3 length: 13 residues. The germline gives CDR1 SGHTA, CDR2 FQGNSA. CDR3 amino acids: CASSLGSFYGYTF.

This chain joins TRBV6-2 or TRBV6-3 and TRBJ1-5; without DNA, the TCRdb call of TRBD1 cannot be checked. The CDR3 has 11 amino acids. Germline V gives CDR1 MNHEY, CDR2 SVGEGT. The CDR3 spells CASSLGGSQHF.

The chain employs TRBV5-6 and TRBJ2-3; without DNA, the TCRdb call of TRBD2 cannot be checked. CDR1 and CDR2 from the germline V gene are SGHDT and YYEEEE. This CDR3 is built from 14 residues. CDR3 residues: CASSLETIADTQYF.

The rearrangement uses TRBV6-1 and TRBJ1-1; as DNA is missing, the TRBD1 call by TCRdb cannot be tested. CDR1 and CDR2 from the germline V gene are MNHNS and SASEGT. The CDR3 spans 15 residues. CDR3 protein: CASSFAGQGRTEAFF.

The gene calls are TRBV7-2 and TRBJ2-7; TCRdb picks TRBD1, but there is no DNA to check that call. CDR1 and CDR2 from the germline V gene are SGHTA and FQGNSA. The length of the CDR3 is 14 residues. This chain's CDR3 is CASTKTGFINEQYF.

The V gene is TRBV7-9, the J gene TRBJ1-1. The CDR3 length is 12 residues. Germline CDR1 SEHNR, CDR2 FQNEAQ (reference sequence). The CDR3 is CASGFGSTEAFF.

The J gene is TRBJ2-7, the V gene TRBV2; TCRdb picks TRBD1, but there is no DNA to check that call. Looked up from germline, CDR1 is SNHLY and CDR2 is FYNNEI. The CDR3 covers 11 residues. The chain's CDR3 is CASSPRGEQYF.

The rearrangement uses TRBV30 and TRBJ1-1; TCRdb designates TRBD1, a call that cannot be tested without DNA. The V gene's germline CDR1 is GTSNPN and CDR2 SVGIG (reference sequence). CDR3 length: 14 residues. CDR3 sequence: CAWILARLDTEAFF.

The CDR3: CASSIPGQGVTDTEAFF. This rearrangement joins TRBV5-1 to TRBJ1-1; absent DNA, TCRdb's TRBD1 call cannot be checked. This CDR3 has 17 residues. The germline V gene has CDR1 SGHRS and CDR2 YFSETQ.

This chain joins TRBV7-9 and TRBJ1-1. CDR1 and CDR2 from the germline V gene are SEHNR and FQNEAQ (reference sequence). CDR3 length: 13 residues. The CDR3: CASSLQSNTEAFF. The variable domain in full, completed from reference TRBV7-9 and TRBJ1-1, reads DTGVSQNPRHKITKRGQNVTFRCDPISEHNRLYWYRQTLGQGPEFLTYFQNEAQLEKSRLLSDRFSAERPKGSFSTLEIQRTEQGDSAMYLCASSLQSNTEAFFGQGTRLTVV.

This chain connects TRBV5-1 to TRBJ2-5; TCRdb's assignment of TRBD1 cannot be checked, as there is no DNA. Germline V lookup: CDR1 SGHRS, CDR2 YFSETQ. This CDR3 is built from 16 residues. The CDR3 spells CASSSGPGQGPETQYF.

This rearrangement joins TRBV28 to TRBJ1-1; no DNA is available, so the TRBD1 call from TCRdb remains unchecked. Germline V gives CDR1 MDHEN, CDR2 SYDVKM. The CDR3 totals 14 residues. CDR3 amino acids: CASRPAGGWTEAFF.